These T cell receptor beta chains were read from a single sample in a study of Graves' ophthalmopathy and Graves' hyperthyroidism. TCRdb ran MiXCR on the multiplex PCR reads and lists one entry per CDR3 protein. The sample contains approximately 700,000 distinct CDR3 sequences, roughly 41% of which appear only once. Material: peripheral blood. Receptor source: an adult man with Graves' ophthalmopathy. CDR3s include the opening cysteine and the closing phenylalanine or tryptophan. D genes are given only for firm matches. Clone size is shown for a subset of rows, as once, few, many or a class of expanded clone.

abundance,v_gene,j_gene,d_gene,CDR3aa,CDR3nt
NA,TRBV19,TRBJ2-1,NA,CASSLLAVNEQFF,TGTGCCAGCAGCTTGTTAGCGGTGAATGAGCAGTTCTTC
NA,TRBV25-1,TRBJ1-2,TRBD1,CASSASGQGNTF,TGTGCCAGCAGTGCTTCGGGACAGGGAAACACCTTC
many,TRBV5-1,TRBJ1-6,NA,CASSLDRVNNSPLHF,TGCGCCAGCAGCTTGGACCGGGTGAATAATTCACCCCTCCACTTT
NA,TRBV20-1,TRBJ2-1,TRBD2,CSASGGEAYNKQFF,TGCAGTGCTAGTGGGGGGGAGGCCTACAATAAGCAGTTCTTC
many,TRBV29-1,TRBJ2-1,TRBD2,CSAKTSGDYNEQFF,TGCAGCGCCAAGACTAGCGGGGACTACAATGAGCAGTTCTTC
NA,TRBV19,TRBJ1-1,NA,CASRGVSEAFF,TGTGCCAGTAGAGGTGTTTCTGAAGCTTTCTTT
many,TRBV10-3,TRBJ1-1,TRBD1,CAISPRDRGYRDTEAFF,TGTGCCATCAGTCCCCGGGACAGGGGGTATAGGGACACTGAAGCTTTCTTT
NA,TRBV29-1,TRBJ1-5,NA,CSVGGTRDQPQHF,TGCAGCGTTGGGGGCACTCGAGATCAGCCCCAGCATTTT
NA,TRBV11-2,TRBJ1-1,NA,CASSHGTNTEAFF,TGTGCCAGCAGCCACGGGACGAACACTGAAGCTTTCTTT
NA,TRBV7-9,TRBJ2-5,TRBD2,CASSSRVAGFQETQYF,TGTGCCAGCAGTTCCCGGGTAGCGGGGTTCCAAGAGACCCAGTACTTC
few,TRBV25-1,TRBJ2-2,TRBD1,CASRQQGRKNTGELFF,TGTGCCAGCAGGCAACAGGGGCGTAAGAACACCGGGGAGCTGTTTTTT
NA,TRBV20-1,TRBJ2-5,NA,CSARRGDYRVRETQYF,TGCAGTGCTAGACGGGGGGATTACAGGGTTCGGGAGACCCAGTACTTC
many,TRBV15,TRBJ1-1,TRBD1,CATSRSRDSQLNTEAFF,TGTGCCACCAGCAGATCCCGGGACAGCCAGTTGAACACTGAAGCTTTCTTT
many,TRBV19,TRBJ1-2,TRBD1,CASSPKGARYGYTF,TGTGCCAGTAGCCCCAAGGGGGCTCGTTATGGCTACACCTTC
many,TRBV10-3,TRBJ1-3,NA,CAISERTEPQGGNTIYF,TGTGCCATCAGTGAGAGGACAGAGCCCCAGGGAGGAAACACCATATATTTT
NA,TRBV6-5,TRBJ1-1,NA,CASGASTENTEAFF,TGTGCCAGCGGAGCAAGTACAGAGAACACTGAAGCTTTCTTT
NA,TRBV10-3,TRBJ2-7,NA,CAISVDREQYF,TGTGCCATCAGTGTCGACAGGGAGCAGTACTTC
NA,TRBV7-3,TRBJ1-6,TRBD1,CASSPTGGHQPLHF,TGTGCCAGCAGCCCGACAGGGGGACATCAGCCCCTCCACTTT
NA,TRBV7-9,TRBJ1-5,NA,CASSFGGVSQPQHF,TGTGCCAGCAGTTTTGGGGGTGTCAGTCAGCCCCAGCATTTT
NA,TRBV10-3,TRBJ2-7,TRBD1,CAISAGQGSDEQYF,TGTGCCATCAGTGCGGGACAGGGGTCCGACGAGCAGTACTTC
NA,TRBV25-1,TRBJ2-2,TRBD2,CASSLWPWEGSELFF,TGTGCCAGCAGTTTATGGCCCTGGGAGGGTTCGGAGCTGTTTTTT
NA,TRBV12-3/TRBV12-4,TRBJ1-5,NA,CASTDNGGQPQHF,TGTGCCAGCACCGACAATGGCGGCCAGCCCCAGCATTTT
NA,TRBV29-1,TRBJ1-1,NA,CSVADGSAAFF,TGCAGCGTGGCAGACGGGTCGGCAGCTTTCTTT
few,TRBV24-1,TRBJ1-5,NA,CASSPLTGISNQPQHF,TGTGCCAGCAGTCCCCTTACAGGGATTAGCAATCAGCCCCAGCATTTT
few,TRBV7-2,TRBJ2-5,NA,CASSLPGHPSLETQYF,TGTGCCAGCAGCCTACCCGGACACCCGAGCTTAGAGACCCAGTACTTC
NA,TRBV2,TRBJ1-1,NA,CASSEEGFGEAFF,TGTGCCAGCAGTGAAGAAGGGTTTGGGGAAGCTTTCTTT
many,TRBV7-6,TRBJ1-6,NA,CASSLGRGIDSPLHF,TGTGCCAGCAGCCTGGGCCGAGGTATCGATTCACCCCTCCACTTT
NA,TRBV19,TRBJ2-7,TRBD1,CASSLRQGLTEQYF,TGTGCCAGCAGTCTACGACAGGGGTTGACCGAGCAGTACTTC
NA,TRBV19,TRBJ1-2,NA,CASSSLLRSYGYTF,TGTGCCAGTAGTTCCCTTTTACGAAGCTATGGCTACACCTTC
few,TRBV25-1,TRBJ2-2,NA,CASSPPPGSSGTGELFF,TGTGCCAGCAGTCCGCCCCCGGGATCCTCGGGCACCGGGGAGCTGTTTTTT
NA,TRBV7-8,TRBJ1-5,TRBD1,CASSPISGTDSNQPQHF,TGTGCCAGCAGCCCTATTAGCGGGACAGATAGCAATCAGCCCCAGCATTTT
many,TRBV7-9,TRBJ1-5,NA,CASSLGAGQPQHF,TGTGCCAGCTCCCTGGGGGCTGGTCAGCCCCAGCATTTT
NA,TRBV2,TRBJ2-7,TRBD2,CASQEWSGAYEQYF,TGTGCCAGCCAAGAATGGAGCGGGGCCTACGAGCAGTACTTC
NA,TRBV25-1,TRBJ2-5,NA,CASSPRVGGTETQYF,TGTGCCAGCTCACCAAGGGTAGGAGGGACGGAGACCCAGTACTTC
NA,TRBV24-1,TRBJ2-7,TRBD2,CASSYRTSGRCEQYF,TGTGCCAGCAGTTATCGGACTAGCGGGAGGTGCGAGCAGTACTTC
NA,TRBV29-1,TRBJ2-7,TRBD2,CSARPGTSFSSEQYF,TGCAGTGCTAGACCCGGGACTAGTTTTTCTTCGGAGCAGTACTTC
NA,TRBV10-3,TRBJ2-7,TRBD2,CAISSTAGEEQYF,TGTGCCATCAGCTCGACGGCGGGAGAGGAGCAGTACTTC
few,TRBV15,TRBJ2-3,NA,CATSRDKRTRTDTQYF,TGTGCCACCAGCAGGGATAAGCGGACCCGCACAGATACGCAGTATTTT
few,TRBV24-1,TRBJ1-5,TRBD1,CASSTDRASNQPQHF,TGTGCCAGCAGCACGGACAGGGCGAGCAATCAGCCCCAGCATTTT
few,TRBV29-1,TRBJ1-4,NA,CSVAPSPGDGEKLFF,TGCAGCGTTGCACCTTCCCCAGGGGACGGTGAAAAACTGTTTTTT
few,TRBV29-1,TRBJ2-7,TRBD1,CSVNRGVYEQYF,TGCAGCGTCAACAGGGGGGTATACGAGCAGTACTTC
NA,TRBV4-3,TRBJ2-2,NA,CASSQDEGGELFF,TGCGCCAGCAGCCAAGATGAGGGCGGGGAGCTGTTTTTT
many,TRBV10-3,TRBJ1-1,TRBD1,CASGNRGPDF,TGTGCCAGCGGAAACAGGGGCCCGGACTTT
few,TRBV6-5,TRBJ2-5,NA,CASSYSVETQYF,TGTGCCAGCAGTTACTCGGTAGAGACCCAGTACTTC
few,TRBV6-5,TRBJ1-2,NA,CASSTRRGGYTF,TGTGCCAGCAGTACAAGGCGGGGTGGCTACACCTTC
many,TRBV11-2,TRBJ1-5,NA,CASSLLGVNKPQHF,TGTGCCAGCAGCTTATTAGGGGTCAACAAGCCCCAGCATTTT
NA,TRBV7-2,TRBJ1-2,TRBD1,CASSQGTGGDGGYTF,TGTGCCAGCAGCCAAGGGACAGGGGGAGACGGTGGCTACACCTTC
many,TRBV7-2,TRBJ2-5,NA,CASSLDSTSRETQYF,TGTGCCAGCAGCTTAGATAGTACCAGCCGGGAGACCCAGTACTTC
NA,TRBV2,TRBJ1-4,NA,CASSYGAANDATNEKLFF,TGTGCCAGCAGTTACGGTGCAGCAAACGACGCAACTAATGAAAAACTGTTTTTT